This TCR beta chain was captured by sequencing in a study of Graves' ophthalmopathy and Graves' hyperthyroidism. Study at large: Blood was drawn at initial diagnosis, before any treatment.

There are many counts of this clonotype. At one boundary the junction diverges from the germline segment, which might be a read error. None of the included patients had other autoimmune diseases, uncontrolled infections, pregnancy or lactation, as these led to exclusion. The authors isolated PBMCs from around 10 ml of fresh peripheral blood. Amplification of the TCR beta CDR3 regions used RNA transcripts (as template). HTBI primers were employed in first-round RT-PCR, then a second-round multiplex PCR followed. Using its own MiXCR run on the multiplex PCR reads, TCRdb lists one record per CDR3 protein. The sample includes some 160,000 distinct CDR3 sequences, roughly 36% of them seen just once. The CDR3 is 16 residues long. Germline V gene sequence: CDR1 MNHNS, CDR2 SASEGT.

Sequenced material: peripheral blood. This rearrangement joins TRBV6-1 to TRBJ1-3, with unresolved D. This receptor was obtained from a man aged 25 to 45 with Graves' ophthalmopathy. Here the CDR3 reads CASSPLSRVIGDTIYF. The CDR3 DNA reads TGTGCCAGCAGCCCCCTGAGTCGGGTTATTGGAGACACCATATATTTT.